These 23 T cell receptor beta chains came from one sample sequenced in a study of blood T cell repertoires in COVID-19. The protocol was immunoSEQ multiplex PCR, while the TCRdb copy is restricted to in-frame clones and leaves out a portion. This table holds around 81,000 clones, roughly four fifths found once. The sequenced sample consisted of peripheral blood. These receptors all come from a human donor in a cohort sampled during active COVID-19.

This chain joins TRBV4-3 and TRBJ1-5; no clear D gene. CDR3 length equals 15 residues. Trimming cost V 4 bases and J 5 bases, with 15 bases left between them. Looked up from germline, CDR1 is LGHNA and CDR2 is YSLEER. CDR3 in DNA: TGCGCCAGCAGCCCCCAAAGACATGGCGATCAGCCCCAGCATTTT. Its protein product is CASSPQRHGDQPQHF.

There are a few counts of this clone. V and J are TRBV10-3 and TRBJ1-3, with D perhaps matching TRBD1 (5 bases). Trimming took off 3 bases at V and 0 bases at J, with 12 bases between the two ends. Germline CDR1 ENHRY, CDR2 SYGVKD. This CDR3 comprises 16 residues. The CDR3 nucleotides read TGTGCCATCAGTGAACGGGGGACTAACTCTGGAAACACCATATATTTT. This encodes CAISERGTNSGNTIYF.

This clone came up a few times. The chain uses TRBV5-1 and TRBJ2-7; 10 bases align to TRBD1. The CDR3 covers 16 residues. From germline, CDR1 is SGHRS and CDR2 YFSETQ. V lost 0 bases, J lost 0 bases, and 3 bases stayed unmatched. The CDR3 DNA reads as TGCGCCAGCAGCTTGGCCAGGACAGGGGGCTCCTACGAGCAGTACTTC. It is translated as CASSLARTGGSYEQYF.

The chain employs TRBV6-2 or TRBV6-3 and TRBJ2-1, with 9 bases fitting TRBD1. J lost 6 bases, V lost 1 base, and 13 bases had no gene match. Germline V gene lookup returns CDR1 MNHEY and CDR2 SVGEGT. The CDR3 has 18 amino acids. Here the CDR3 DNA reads TGTGCCAGCAGTTACTTGACCGGGACAGGGTCGGCAAGCAATGAGCAGTTCTTC. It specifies CASSYLTGTGSASNEQFF.

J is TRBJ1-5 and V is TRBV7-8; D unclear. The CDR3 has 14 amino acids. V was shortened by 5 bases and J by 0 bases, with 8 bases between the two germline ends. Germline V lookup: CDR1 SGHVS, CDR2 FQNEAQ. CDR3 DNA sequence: TGTGCCAGCAGCACCTACGGTAGCAATCAGCCCCAGCATTTT. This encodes CASSTYGSNQPQHF.

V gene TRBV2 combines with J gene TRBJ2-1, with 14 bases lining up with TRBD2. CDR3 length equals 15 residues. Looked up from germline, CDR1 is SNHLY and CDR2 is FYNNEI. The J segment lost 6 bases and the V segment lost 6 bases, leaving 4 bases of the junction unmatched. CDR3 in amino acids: CASRGLAGVPNEQFF. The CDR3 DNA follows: TGTGCCAGCAGGGGACTAGCGGGGGTTCCCAATGAGCAGTTCTTC.

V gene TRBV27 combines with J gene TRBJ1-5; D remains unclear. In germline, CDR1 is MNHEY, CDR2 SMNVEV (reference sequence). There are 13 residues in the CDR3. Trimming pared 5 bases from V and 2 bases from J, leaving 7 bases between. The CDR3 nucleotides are TGTGCCAGCAGTCAGTTCGGCAATCAGCCCCAGCATTTT. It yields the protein CASSQFGNQPQHF.

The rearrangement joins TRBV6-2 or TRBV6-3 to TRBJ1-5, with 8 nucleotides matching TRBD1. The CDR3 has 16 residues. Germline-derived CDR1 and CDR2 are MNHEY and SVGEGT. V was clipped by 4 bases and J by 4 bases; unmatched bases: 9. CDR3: CASSFRTGSGNQPQHF. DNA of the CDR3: TGTGCCAGCAGTTTCCGGACAGGGTCGGGGAATCAGCCCCAGCATTTT.

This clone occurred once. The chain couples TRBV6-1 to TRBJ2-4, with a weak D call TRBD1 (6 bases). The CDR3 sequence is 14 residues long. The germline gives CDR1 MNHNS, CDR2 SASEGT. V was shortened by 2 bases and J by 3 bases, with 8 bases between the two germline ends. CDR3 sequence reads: CASSEQGNKNIQYF. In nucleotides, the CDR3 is TGTGCCAGCAGTGAACAGGGGAACAAAAACATTCAGTACTTC.

Here the CDR3 reads CASSPDSEDTQYF. Here the CDR3 DNA reads TGTGCCAGCTCACCCGACAGTGAAGATACGCAGTATTTT. This chain uses TRBV18 with TRBJ2-3, with D possibly TRBD1 on 5 matching bases. The germline CDR1 and CDR2 sequences are KGHSH and LQKENI. The CDR3 covers 13 residues. V gave up 3 bases and J gave up 5 bases, with 9 bases separating them. The full variable domain, with the rest looked up from reference TRBV18 and TRBJ2-3, is NAGVMQNPRHLVRRRGQEARLRCSPMKGHSHVYWYRQLPEEGLKFMVYLQKENIIDESGMPKERFSAEFPKEGPSILRIQQVVRGDSAAYFCASSPDSEDTQYFGPGTRLTVL.

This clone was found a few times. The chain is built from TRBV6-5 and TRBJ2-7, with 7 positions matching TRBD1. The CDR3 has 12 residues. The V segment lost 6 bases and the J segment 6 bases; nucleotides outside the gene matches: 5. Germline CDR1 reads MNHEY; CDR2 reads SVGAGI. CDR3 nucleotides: TGTGCCAGCAGGACAGGGAAGGGCGAGCAGTACTTC. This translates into CASRTGKGEQYF.

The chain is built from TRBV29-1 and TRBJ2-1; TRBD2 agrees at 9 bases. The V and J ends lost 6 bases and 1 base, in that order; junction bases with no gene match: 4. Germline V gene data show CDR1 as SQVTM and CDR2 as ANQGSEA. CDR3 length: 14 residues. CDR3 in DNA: TGCAGCGTAGCAGGACTAGCGTCCTACAATGAGCAGTTCTTC. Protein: CSVAGLASYNEQFF.

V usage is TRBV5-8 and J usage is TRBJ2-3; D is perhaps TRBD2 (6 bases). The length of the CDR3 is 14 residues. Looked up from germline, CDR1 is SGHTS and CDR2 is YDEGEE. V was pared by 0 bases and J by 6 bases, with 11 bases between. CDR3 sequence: CASSLVGAGDTQYF. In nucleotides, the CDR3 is TGTGCCAGCAGCTTGGTGGGCGCGGGGGATACGCAGTATTTT.

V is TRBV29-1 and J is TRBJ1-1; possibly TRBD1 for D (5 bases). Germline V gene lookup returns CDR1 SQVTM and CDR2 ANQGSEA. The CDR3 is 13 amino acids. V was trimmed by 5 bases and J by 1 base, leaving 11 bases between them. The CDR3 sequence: CSVSRTQNTEAFF. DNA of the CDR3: TGCAGCGTTTCTAGGACACAGAACACTGAAGCTTTCTTT.

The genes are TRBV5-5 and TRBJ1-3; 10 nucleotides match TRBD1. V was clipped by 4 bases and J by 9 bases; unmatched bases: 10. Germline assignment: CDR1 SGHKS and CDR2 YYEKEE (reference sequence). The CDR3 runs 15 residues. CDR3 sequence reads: CASSQTGTGVSTIYF. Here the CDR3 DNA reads TGTGCCAGCAGCCAAACAGGGACAGGGGTTTCCACCATATATTTT.

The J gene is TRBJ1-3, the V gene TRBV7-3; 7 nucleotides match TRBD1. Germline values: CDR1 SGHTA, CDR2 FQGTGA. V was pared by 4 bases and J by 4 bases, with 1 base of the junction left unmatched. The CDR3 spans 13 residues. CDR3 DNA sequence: TGTGCCAGCAGCTCGGGACAGGGAAACACCATATATTTT. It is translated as CASSSGQGNTIYF.

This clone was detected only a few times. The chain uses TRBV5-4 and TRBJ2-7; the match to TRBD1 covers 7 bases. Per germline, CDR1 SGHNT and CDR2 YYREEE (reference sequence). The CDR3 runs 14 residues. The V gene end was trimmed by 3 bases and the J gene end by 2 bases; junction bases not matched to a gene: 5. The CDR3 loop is CASSYRDSAYEQYF. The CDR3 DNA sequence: TGTGCCAGCAGCTACCGGGACAGTGCCTACGAGCAGTACTTC. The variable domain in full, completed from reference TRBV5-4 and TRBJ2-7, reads ETGVTQSPTHLIKTRGQQVTLRCSSQSGHNTVSWYQQALGQGPQFIFQYYREEENGRGNFPPRFSGLQFPNYSSELNVNALELDDSALYLCASSYRDSAYEQYFGPGTRLTVT.

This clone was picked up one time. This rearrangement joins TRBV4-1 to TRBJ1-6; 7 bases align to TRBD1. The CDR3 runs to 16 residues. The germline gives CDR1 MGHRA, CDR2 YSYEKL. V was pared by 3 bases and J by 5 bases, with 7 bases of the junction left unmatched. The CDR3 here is CASSHPLGTDNSPLHF. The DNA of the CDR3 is TGCGCCAGCAGCCATCCCCTAGGGACAGATAATTCACCCCTCCACTTT.

The CDR3 coding sequence is TGTGCCAGCTCAGCAACCGACAGGGGGAACACTGAAGCTTTCTTT. Its protein is CASSATDRGNTEAFF. This rearrangement joins TRBV18 to TRBJ1-1; TRBD1 matches 8 bases. J lost 1 base, V lost 5 bases, and 6 bases had no gene match. Per the germline V gene, CDR1 is KGHSH and CDR2 is LQKENI. The CDR3 has 15 residues.

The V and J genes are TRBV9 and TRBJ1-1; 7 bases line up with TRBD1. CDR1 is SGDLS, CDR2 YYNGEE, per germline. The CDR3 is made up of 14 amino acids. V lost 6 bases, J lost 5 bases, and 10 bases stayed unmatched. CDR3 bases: TGTGCCAGCACCGCCACAGGGGTCGGGACTGAAGCTTTCTTT. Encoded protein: CASTATGVGTEAFF.

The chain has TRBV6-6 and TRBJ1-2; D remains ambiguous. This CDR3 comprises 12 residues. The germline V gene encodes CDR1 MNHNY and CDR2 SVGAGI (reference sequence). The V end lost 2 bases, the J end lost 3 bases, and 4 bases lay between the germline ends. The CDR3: CASSYTDYGYTF. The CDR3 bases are TGTGCCAGCAGTTACACTGACTATGGCTACACCTTC.

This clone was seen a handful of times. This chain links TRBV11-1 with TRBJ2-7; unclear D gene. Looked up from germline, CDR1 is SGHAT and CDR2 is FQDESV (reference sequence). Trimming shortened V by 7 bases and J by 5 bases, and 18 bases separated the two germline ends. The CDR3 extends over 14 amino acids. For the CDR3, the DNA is TGTGCCAGCACGACTGAGAGGAGTCCCGACGAGCAGTACTTC. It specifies CASTTERSPDEQYF.

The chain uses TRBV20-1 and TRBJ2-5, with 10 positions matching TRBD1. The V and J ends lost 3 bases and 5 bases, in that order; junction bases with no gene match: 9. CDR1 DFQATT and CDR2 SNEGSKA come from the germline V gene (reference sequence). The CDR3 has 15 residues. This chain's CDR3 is CSASAGTGAGETQYF. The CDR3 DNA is TGCAGTGCTAGTGCCGGGACAGGGGCGGGGGAGACCCAGTACTTC.